This TCR beta chain came from a study of blood T cell repertoires in COVID-19. TCRdb's table, derived via immunoSEQ multiplex PCR, lists solely in-frame clones and lacks some. The repertoire includes about 120,000 clones, over 75% of them detected once, and approximately 4.5% sits in the top ten. The material sequenced was peripheral blood. The TCR originated in a woman in her seventies with acute or convalescent COVID-19.

In DNA form, the CDR3 reads TGTGCCAGCAGTGTGGACAGCATAACACCCCTCCACTTT. Its translation: CASSVDSITPLHF. V gene TRBV2 combines with J gene TRBJ1-6, with a possible D match to TRBD1 (6 bases). Per the germline V gene, CDR1 is SNHLY and CDR2 is FYNNEI. Trimming pared 4 bases from V and 11 bases from J, leaving 12 bases between. The CDR3 sequence is 13 residues long.